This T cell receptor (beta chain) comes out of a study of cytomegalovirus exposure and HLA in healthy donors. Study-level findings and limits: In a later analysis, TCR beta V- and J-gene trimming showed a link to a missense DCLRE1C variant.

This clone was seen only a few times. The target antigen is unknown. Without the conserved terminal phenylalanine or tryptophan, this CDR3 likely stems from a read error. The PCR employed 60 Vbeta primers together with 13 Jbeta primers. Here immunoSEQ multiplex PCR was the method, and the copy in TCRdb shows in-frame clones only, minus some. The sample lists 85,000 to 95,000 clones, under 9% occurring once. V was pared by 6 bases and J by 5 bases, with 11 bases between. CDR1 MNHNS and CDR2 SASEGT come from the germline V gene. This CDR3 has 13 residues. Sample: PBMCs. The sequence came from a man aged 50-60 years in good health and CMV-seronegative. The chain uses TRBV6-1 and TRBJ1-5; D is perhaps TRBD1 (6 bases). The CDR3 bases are TGTGCCAGCAGGGAGGCAGGGGATCAGCCCCAGCATCTT. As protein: CASREAGDQPQHL.